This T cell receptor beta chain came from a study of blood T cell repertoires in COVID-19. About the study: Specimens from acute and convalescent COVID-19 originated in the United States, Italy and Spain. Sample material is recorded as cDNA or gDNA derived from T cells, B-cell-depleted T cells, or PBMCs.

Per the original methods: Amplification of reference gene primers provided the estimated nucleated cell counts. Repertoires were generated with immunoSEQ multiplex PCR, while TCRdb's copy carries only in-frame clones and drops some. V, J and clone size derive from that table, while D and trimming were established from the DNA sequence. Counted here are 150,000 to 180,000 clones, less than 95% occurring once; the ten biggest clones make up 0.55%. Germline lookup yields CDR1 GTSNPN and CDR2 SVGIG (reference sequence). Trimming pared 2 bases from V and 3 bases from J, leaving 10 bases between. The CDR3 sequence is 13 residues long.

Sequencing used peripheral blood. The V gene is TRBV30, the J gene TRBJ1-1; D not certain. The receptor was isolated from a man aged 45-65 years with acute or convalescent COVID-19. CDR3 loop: CAWSLARDTEAFF. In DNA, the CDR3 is TGTGCCTGGAGTCTAGCGCGGGACACTGAAGCTTTCTTT.